The rows below give T cell receptor beta chains drawn from one sample of a study of CXCR3 chemokines and chemotherapy response in bladder cancer. TCRdb ran MiXCR on the PCR reads and lists one entry per CDR3 protein. This table has a few thousand distinct CDR3 sequences, 6.5% to 8% appearing once. Collection of the sample occurred from a patient whose treatment included neoadjuvant chemotherapy. Source of these receptors: a human donor with bladder cancer that responded to neoadjuvant chemotherapy. The conserved cysteine and the conserved F or W are not part of the CDR3 here. Some rows mark clone size as missing; the rest say once, few, many or name a class of expanded clone.

TRBJ2-7	once	TRBV6-1	ASSLEEGSSYEQY
TRBJ1-3	NA	TRBV12-3/TRBV12-4	ASSESPHSGNTIY
TRBJ1-5	NA	TRBV7-9	ASSPDDQPQH
TRBJ2-5	many	TRBV6-6	AITTQYEGPQY
TRBJ1-1	once	TRBV2	ASSEAGKREAF
TRBJ2-1	many	TRBV20-1	SARGLAGNEQF
TRBJ2-3	medium-sized	TRBV19	ASDESGVGTQY
TRBJ2-1	large	TRBV19	ASSIVHPTVYNEQF
TRBJ2-7	few	TRBV30	AWSWMGGEQY
TRBJ2-3	medium-sized	TRBV7-2	ASNLPGRDTQY
TRBJ2-3	NA	TRBV30	AWSDLSTDTQY
TRBJ1-1	many	TRBV12-3/TRBV12-4	ASRRQGGRLTEAF
TRBJ1-5	NA	TRBV20-1	SAGEGNQPQH
TRBJ1-2	large	TRBV24-1	ATSDLENYGYT
TRBJ1-1	many	TRBV19	ASRTRRDTEAF
TRBJ1-1	many	TRBV6-5	ASSPGLGSTEAF
TRBJ2-3	medium-sized	TRBV29-1	SVVMRGGTDTQY
TRBJ2-1	medium-sized	TRBV19	ASTGGQYNEQF
TRBJ2-2	many	TRBV15	ATSRKWDSANTGELF
TRBJ1-1	medium-sized	TRBV30	AWSVIRGGGTEAF
TRBJ1-4	few	TRBV12-3/TRBV12-4	ASSPGRTLSTNEKLF
TRBJ2-7	many	TRBV7-2	ASSLNGAHYEQY
TRBJ2-1	few	TRBV27	ASSLSRTSYNEQF
TRBJ2-7	many	TRBV6-6	ASGSREGWHEQY
TRBJ2-4	many	TRBV12-3/TRBV12-4	ASSKDRPIDIQY
TRBJ1-5	NA	TRBV12-3/TRBV12-4	ASRRGGHGNQPQH
TRBJ2-7	few	TRBV5-6	ASSLVPSSYEQY
TRBJ1-2	few	TRBV12-3/TRBV12-4	ASTTSVGYT
TRBJ1-1	many	TRBV19	ASSILLGQGFLSRAF
TRBJ1-5	many	TRBV6-2/TRBV6-3	ASSYSTSAAFNSNQPQH
TRBJ2-7	medium-sized	TRBV5-6	ASSRDPLLTYEQY
TRBJ1-5	many	TRBV12-3/TRBV12-4	ASSGTGVVQPQH
TRBJ2-3	medium-sized	TRBV12-3/TRBV12-4	ASSTGRDTDTQY
TRBJ1-1	medium-sized	TRBV6-6	ASSLTGEAEAF
TRBJ1-1	many	TRBV28	ASSLGGGHTEAF
TRBJ2-7	medium-sized	TRBV5-6	ASSSSIEQY
TRBJ1-3	NA	TRBV27	ASSLGRSGNTIY
TRBJ1-6	NA	TRBV5-6	ASLDRGGSPLH
TRBJ2-1	medium-sized	TRBV13	ASSLGQASSSYNEQF
TRBJ2-1	NA	TRBV18	ASSPPTGGSGRPNYNEQF
TRBJ1-2	NA	TRBV28	ATKGDLGGFSGGYT
TRBJ2-7	many	TRBV5-5	ASSSRRGTGYSYEQY
TRBJ2-3	medium-sized	TRBV6-1	ASSEQTSGRADTQY
TRBJ1-2	medium-sized	TRBV5-6	ASSSPTGATYGYT
TRBJ2-3	medium-sized	TRBV7-2	ASSLGGLGSDTQY
TRBJ1-1	hyperexpanded	TRBV6-2/TRBV6-3	ASSLSLNTEAF
TRBJ1-1	many	TRBV12-3/TRBV12-4	ASSLGTGGSREAF
TRBJ1-5	large	TRBV19	ASGQGGNQPQH
TRBJ2-1	large	TRBV29-1	SGSLANEQF
TRBJ2-1	medium-sized	TRBV5-6	ASSLVSSGVIRNEQF
TRBJ2-1	many	TRBV10-3	AISESSGGYYNEQF
TRBJ2-2	many	TRBV6-1	ASSERRGTGNTGELF
TRBJ1-5	many	TRBV6-5	ASSPGGQPQH
TRBJ1-4	few	TRBV12-3/TRBV12-4	ASSLRSINEKLF
TRBJ1-1	large	TRBV15	ATSRERAF
TRBJ2-7	many	TRBV19	ASSIVHSTGIYEQY
TRBJ2-7	NA	TRBV11-2	ASSLASGTVRPYEQY
TRBJ1-1	many	TRBV6-5	ASSYSTTGVNTEAF